This T cell receptor (beta chain) derives from a study of CD4+ T cells in melanoma. A word on this clone: As yet, its antigen is unknown.

The study's findings and limits: Diverse differentiation states were reported for melanoma neoantigen-specific CD4+ T cells.

The method was immunoSEQ multiplex PCR; TCRdb's version includes in-frame clones alone and lacks a portion of them. The table lists around 110,000 clones, over 80% of them singletons. The CDR3 is 17 residues long. Germline V lookup: CDR1 SGHTA, CDR2 FQGNSA. The trim removed 5 bases at V and 6 bases at J, leaving 15 bases unmatched. Input material: peripheral blood. The genes are TRBV7-2 and TRBJ2-3; 9 nucleotides agree with TRBD2. The clonotype was recovered from a human donor with melanoma. For the CDR3, the DNA is TGTGCCAGCAGCCCCGGTGAGGGGCGGGGGGGATCGGATACGCAGTATTTT. This translates into CASSPGEGRGGSDTQYF.